Sequencing of this T cell receptor beta chain was carried out in a study of control samples from healthy donors and cancer patients. Generated by immunoSEQ multiplex PCR, the TCRdb table keeps only in-frame clones and is missing some. The sample lists about 120,000 clones, roughly 92% occurring once. The CDR3 sequence is 16 residues long. Trimming pared 4 bases from V and 6 bases from J, leaving 20 bases between. Germline V gene data show CDR1 as MNHNY and CDR2 as SVGAGI (reference sequence). This sequence was found in a man older than 75 with head and neck cancer. The chain recombines TRBV6-6 with TRBJ2-3; a possible D gene is TRBD2 (5 bases). Input material: PBMCs. CDR3 amino acids: CASSLLDWSLSDTQYF. The DNA of the CDR3 is TGTGCCAGCAGTTTGCTGGACTGGAGCCTATCGGATACGCAGTATTTT.